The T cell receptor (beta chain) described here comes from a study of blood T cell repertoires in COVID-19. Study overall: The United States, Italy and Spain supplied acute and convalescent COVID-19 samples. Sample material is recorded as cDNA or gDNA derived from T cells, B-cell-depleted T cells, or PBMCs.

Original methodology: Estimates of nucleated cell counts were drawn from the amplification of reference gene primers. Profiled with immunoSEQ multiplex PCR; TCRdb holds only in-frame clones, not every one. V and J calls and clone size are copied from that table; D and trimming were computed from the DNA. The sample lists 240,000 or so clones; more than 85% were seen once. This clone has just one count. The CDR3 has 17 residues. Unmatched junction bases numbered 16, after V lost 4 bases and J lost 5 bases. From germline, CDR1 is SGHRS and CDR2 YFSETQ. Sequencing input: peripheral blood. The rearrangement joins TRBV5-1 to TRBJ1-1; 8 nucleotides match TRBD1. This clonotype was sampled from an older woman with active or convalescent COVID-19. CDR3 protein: CASSPYPRGLSTTEAFF. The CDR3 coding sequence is TGCGCCAGCAGCCCCTACCCCAGGGGGCTTTCGACGACTGAAGCTTTCTTT.